Following are 2 T cell receptor beta chains from one sample sequenced in a study of T cells in Graves' hyperthyroidism and ophthalmopathy. RNA transcripts provided the source from which TCR beta CDR3 regions were amplified. HTBI primers were employed in a first-round RT-PCR of the TCR CDR3. TCRdb reanalysed the multiplex PCR reads using MiXCR and keeps one entry per CDR3 protein. The table has 490,000 or so distinct CDR3 sequences, 15% to 20% seen once; the top ten hold 29%. Sequencing was done on a sample of blood. The receptors here all came from a woman aged 30 to 39 with Graves' ophthalmopathy.

This clonotype was picked up many times. The V call is TRBV12-3 or TRBV12-4, the J call TRBJ1-1, with no clear D. CDR3 length equals 15 residues. The V end lost 3 bases, the J end lost 2 bases, and 13 bases lay between the germline ends. DNA of the CDR3: TGTGCCAGCAGTTTTCTGGGTCCTGGTAACACTGAAGCTTTCTTT. Its protein product is CASSFLGPGNTEAFF.

The chain is built from TRBV6-1 and TRBJ1-1; weak D call: TRBD1 (5 bases). The CDR3 has 19 amino acids. CDR1 and CDR2 (germline): MNHNS, SASEGT. Trimming shortened V by 7 bases and J by 0 bases, and 27 bases separated the two germline ends. This chain's CDR3 is CASNGRVWVRNVMNTEAFF. The DNA for the CDR3 is TGTGCCAGCAATGGCAGGGTCTGGGTTCGCAACGTAATGAACACTGAAGCTTTCTTT.